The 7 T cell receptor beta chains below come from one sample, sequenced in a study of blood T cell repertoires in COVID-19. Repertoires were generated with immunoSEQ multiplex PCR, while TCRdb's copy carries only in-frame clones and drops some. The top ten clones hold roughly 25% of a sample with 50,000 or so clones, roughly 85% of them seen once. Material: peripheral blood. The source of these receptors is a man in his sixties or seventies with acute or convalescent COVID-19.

The CDR3 nucleotides are TGCGCCAGCAGCTTGGTTAGCGGGGGCTCCTCCTACGAGCAGTACTTC. Amino acids: CASSLVSGGSSYEQYF. V is TRBV5-1 and J is TRBJ2-7; 9 nucleotides match TRBD2. Germline V CDR1 and CDR2: SGHRS, YFSETQ. Trimming took 0 bases from V and 0 from J; bases not matched to a gene: 4. This CDR3 region has 16 residues. Full variable domain (missing parts from reference TRBV5-1 and TRBJ2-7): KAGVTQTPRYLIKTRGQQVTLSCSPISGHRSVSWYQQTPGQGLQFLFEYFSETQRNKGNFPGRFSGRQFSNSRSEMNVSTLELGDSALYLCASSLVSGGSSYEQYFGPGTRLTVT.

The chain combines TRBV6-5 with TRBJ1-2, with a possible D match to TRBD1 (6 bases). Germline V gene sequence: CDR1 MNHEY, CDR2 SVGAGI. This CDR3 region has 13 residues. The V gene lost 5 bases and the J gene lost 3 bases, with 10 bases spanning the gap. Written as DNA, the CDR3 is TGTGCCAGCAGTAAACAGGGATACTATGGCTACACCTTC. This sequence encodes CASSKQGYYGYTF.

Here the CDR3 reads CASSIGTGGSDYGYTF. For the CDR3, the DNA is TGTGCCAGTAGTATCGGGACAGGGGGCAGTGACTATGGCTACACCTTC. The rearrangement links TRBV19 to TRBJ1-2; 12 bases line up with TRBD1. Germline values: CDR1 LNHDA, CDR2 SQIVND (reference sequence). J lost 3 bases, V lost 3 bases, and 5 bases had no gene match. The CDR3 loop spans 16 amino acids. The full variable domain, in which reference TRBV19 and TRBJ1-2 provide the parts outside the CDR3, is DGGITQSPKYLFRKEGQNVTLSCEQNLNHDAMYWYRQDPGQGLRLIYYSQIVNDFQKGDIAEGYSVSREKKESFPLTVTSAQKNPTAFYLCASSIGTGGSDYGYTFGSGTRLTVV.

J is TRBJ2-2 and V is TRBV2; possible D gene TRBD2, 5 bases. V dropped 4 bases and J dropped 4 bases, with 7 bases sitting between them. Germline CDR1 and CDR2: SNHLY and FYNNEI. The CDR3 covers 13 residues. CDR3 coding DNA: TGTGCCAGCAGTGCCGGGGTCACCGGGGAGCTGTTTTTT. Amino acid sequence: CASSAGVTGELFF. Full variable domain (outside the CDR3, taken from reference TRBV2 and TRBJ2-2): EPEVTQTPSHQVTQMGQEVILRCVPISNHLYFYWYRQILGQKVEFLVSFYNNEISEKSEIFDDQFSVERPDGSNFTLKIRSTKLEDSAMYFCASSAGVTGELFFGEGSRLTVL.

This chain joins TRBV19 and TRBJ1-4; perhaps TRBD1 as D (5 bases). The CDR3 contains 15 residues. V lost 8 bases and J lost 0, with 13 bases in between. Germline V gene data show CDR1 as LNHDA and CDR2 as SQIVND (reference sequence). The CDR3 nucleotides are TGTGCCAGTGCCGAACAGGCAGCAACTAATGAAAAACTGTTTTTT. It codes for CASAEQAATNEKLFF.

The CDR3 region is CAWSVGNLYNSPLHF. CDR3 nucleotide sequence: TGTGCCTGGAGTGTCGGGAACCTATATAATTCACCCCTCCACTTT. The rearrangement joins TRBV30 to TRBJ1-6; D call uncertain. This CDR3 contains 15 residues. The germline V gene encodes CDR1 GTSNPN and CDR2 SVGIG (reference sequence). V was trimmed by 0 bases and J by 4 bases, leaving 10 bases between them.

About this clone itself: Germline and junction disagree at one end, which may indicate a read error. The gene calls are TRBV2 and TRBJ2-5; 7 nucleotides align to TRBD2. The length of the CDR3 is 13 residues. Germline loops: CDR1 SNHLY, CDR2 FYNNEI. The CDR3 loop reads CASSPLPAGFLNF. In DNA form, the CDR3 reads TGTGCCAGCAGCCCCTTACCAGCGGGGTTTCTAAACTTC. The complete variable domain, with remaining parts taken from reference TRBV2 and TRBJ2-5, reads EPEVTQTPSHQVTQMGQEVILRCVPISNHLYFYWYRQILGQKVEFLVSFYNNEISEKSEIFDDQFSVERPDGSNFTLKIRSTKLEDSAMYFCASSPLPAGFLNFGPGTRLLVL.